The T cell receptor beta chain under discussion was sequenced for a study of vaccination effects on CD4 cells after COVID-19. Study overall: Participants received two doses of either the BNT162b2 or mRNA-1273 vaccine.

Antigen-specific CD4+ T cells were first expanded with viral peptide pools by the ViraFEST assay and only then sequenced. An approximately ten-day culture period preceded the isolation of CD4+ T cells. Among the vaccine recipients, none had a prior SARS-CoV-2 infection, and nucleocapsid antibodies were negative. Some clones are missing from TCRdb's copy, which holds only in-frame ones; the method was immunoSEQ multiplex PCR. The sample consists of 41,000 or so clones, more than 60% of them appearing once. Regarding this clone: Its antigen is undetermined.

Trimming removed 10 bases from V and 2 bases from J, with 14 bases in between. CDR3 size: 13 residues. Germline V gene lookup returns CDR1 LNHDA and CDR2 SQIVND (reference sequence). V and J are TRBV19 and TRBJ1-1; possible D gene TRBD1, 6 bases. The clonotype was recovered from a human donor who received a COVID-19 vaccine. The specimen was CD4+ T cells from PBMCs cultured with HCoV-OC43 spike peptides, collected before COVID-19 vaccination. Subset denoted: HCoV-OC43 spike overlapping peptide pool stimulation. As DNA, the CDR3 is TGTGCCACTCCCGGACAGCCTAACACTGAAGCTTTCTTT. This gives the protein CATPGQPNTEAFF.